The clone carrying this T cell receptor (beta chain) appeared a single time. Its antigen is unknown. The data belong to a study of radiotherapy plus CTLA-4 blockade in lung cancer. Study-wide context: Objective responses occurred in 15% to 20% of patients; roughly 31% had disease control.

Some clones are missing from TCRdb's copy, which holds only in-frame ones; the method was immunoSEQ multiplex PCR. Of some 110,000 clones in the sample, about 83% were seen once. General observations from the study: Radiotherapy was combined with ipilimumab, and tumor-derived TCR clones then expanded in blood. In blood, early T cell clone dynamics reportedly predicted response best, together with interferon-beta.

Germline trimming cut 5 bases from V and 0 bases from J; bases unmatched to any gene: 9. CDR3 length: 17 residues. Germline CDR1 is SEHNR and CDR2 is FQNEAQ (reference sequence). In chemo-refractory metastatic non-small-cell lung cancer, patients got ipilimumab CTLA-4 blockade together with focal radiation. This chain uses TRBV7-9 with TRBJ2-4; TRBD1 aligns across 8 bases. The sample consisted of peripheral blood, taken from a patient treated with radiotherapy plus ipilimumab. The sequence was obtained from a human donor with non-small cell lung cancer that progressed on radiotherapy plus ipilimumab. Some clones in this sample may be carry-over from other donors' samples. This chain's CDR3 is CASSAVDRGLAKNIQYF. CDR3 bases: TGTGCCAGCAGCGCCGTAGACAGGGGACTAGCCAAAAACATTCAGTACTTC.